A single sample is the source of the 10 T cell receptor beta chains below, sequenced in a study of blood T cell repertoires in COVID-19. Here immunoSEQ multiplex PCR was the method, and the copy in TCRdb shows in-frame clones only, minus some. Of 55,000 to 80,000 clones listed, 82% were seen once; the top ten hold more than 15%. The source material was peripheral blood. These TCRs come from a man aged 80 or over with active COVID-19.

The chain is built from TRBV7-8 and TRBJ2-5; D unclear. Looked up from germline, CDR1 is SGHVS and CDR2 is FQNEAQ. V lost 2 bases and J lost 5, with 15 bases in between. There are 15 residues in the CDR3. Here the CDR3 reads CASSLTIVAQETQYF. The CDR3, as DNA: TGTGCCAGCAGCTTAACGATTGTAGCCCAGGAGACCCAGTACTTC.

The V gene is TRBV2, the J gene TRBJ1-2; 7 bases map to TRBD1. CDR1 is SNHLY, CDR2 FYNNEI, per germline. Trimming at V came to 11 bases and at J to 3 bases, leaving 9 bases not matched to a gene. This CDR3 comprises 13 residues. CDR3 region: CAGQTGTDYGYTF. CDR3 DNA sequence: TGTGCCGGCCAGACAGGGACGGACTATGGCTACACCTTC.

This chain joins TRBV5-4 and TRBJ2-5; tentative D call: TRBD2 (5 bases). This CDR3 has 14 residues. In germline, CDR1 is SGHNT, CDR2 YYREEE (reference sequence). With 6 bases removed from V and 1 base from J, the gap between germline ends came to 13 bases. CDR3 DNA: TGTGCCAGCACCACAAGGACTGGCCAAGAGACCCAGTACTTC. Its translation is CASTTRTGQETQYF.

The CDR3 is CASSPRTGQAEAFF. The CDR3 bases are TGTGCCAGCAGCCCAAGGACAGGGCAGGCTGAAGCTTTCTTT. The chain recombines TRBV7-8 with TRBJ1-1; 8 positions agree with TRBD1. Trimming cost V 5 bases and J 6 bases; bases outside gene matches: 8. Germline CDR1 SGHVS, CDR2 FQNEAQ. The CDR3 length is 14 residues.

This chain links TRBV29-1 with TRBJ2-5; 8 nucleotides agree with TRBD1. The junction had 8 bases not matched to a gene; V was cut back by 7 bases and J by 4 bases. The CDR3 covers 13 residues. CDR1 is SQVTM, CDR2 ANQGSEA, per germline. DNA of the CDR3: TGCAGCGCCCACGGACAGGGAATAGAGACCCAGTACTTC. It specifies CSAHGQGIETQYF.

The V call is TRBV29-1, the J call TRBJ2-5; 7 bases map to TRBD2. Losses at the gene ends were 7 bases for V and 2 bases for J; bases not matched to a gene: 7. Germline V gene sequence: CDR1 SQVTM, CDR2 ANQGSEA. The CDR3 has 13 amino acids. The CDR3 is CSGRDYRQETQYF. CDR3 DNA: TGCAGCGGCCGGGACTATAGACAAGAGACCCAGTACTTC.

The chain employs TRBV6-5 and TRBJ1-1, with D unresolved. Germline V gene sequence: CDR1 MNHEY, CDR2 SVGAGI. This CDR3 region has 15 residues. The V and J ends lost 6 bases and 1 base respectively, with 15 bases between them. CDR3 sequence: CASSLGGSGNTEAFF. Here the CDR3 DNA reads TGTGCCAGCAGCCTCGGTGGGAGCGGGAACACTGAAGCTTTCTTT.

This clone appeared a single time. The CDR3 loop is CASSSGTGYQTQYF. For the CDR3, the DNA is TGTGCCAGCAGTTCCGGGACAGGGTACCAGACCCAGTACTTC. The chain is built from TRBV28 and TRBJ2-5, with 9 bases matching TRBD1. In germline, CDR1 is MDHEN, CDR2 SYDVKM. The junction had 6 bases not matched to a gene; V was cut back by 4 bases and J by 6 bases. The CDR3 extends over 14 amino acids.

Turning to this clone: The same CDR3 is also encoded by other DNA sequences in this sample. This chain connects TRBV28 to TRBJ1-2, with a possible D match to TRBD1 (6 bases). The CDR3 sequence is 12 residues long. V lost 8 bases and J 2 bases, leaving 9 bases between the germline ends. Germline V lookup: CDR1 MDHEN, CDR2 SYDVKM. For the CDR3, the DNA is TGTGCCAGCCGGCAGGGGAACTATGGCTACACCTTC. Translated, it gives CASRQGNYGYTF.

The chain recombines TRBV3-1 (or the pseudogene TRBV3-2) with TRBJ1-1, with TRBD1 matching 7 bases. This CDR3 comprises 14 residues. The V gene end was trimmed by 3 bases and the J gene end by 5 bases; junction bases not matched to a gene: 6. Germline V gives CDR1 LGHDT, CDR2 YNNKEL (reference sequence). CDR3 DNA sequence: TGTGCCAGCAGCCAGGGAACAGGGGAGACTGAAGCTTTCTTT. Protein sequence: CASSQGTGETEAFF.